This T cell receptor (beta chain) was found in a study of shared clonotypes between healthy human individuals. Regarding the study as a whole: Genetic and exposure-history diversity was limited by the few donors. The study generally estimated greater richness for naive than memory subsets.

Naivety among CD8 cells was defined by CD45RO negativity and positive CCR7 selection, thereby excluding terminally differentiated effector memory CD45RA+ cells. Genomic DNA per cell subset filled all wells of several immunoSEQ plates. Method: immunoSEQ multiplex PCR; TCRdb's copy keeps in-frame clones and lacks some. The sample lists about 1,900,000 clones, roughly 94% occurring once. Of note for this clone: Its antigen is as yet unknown.

Trimming cost V 7 bases and J 3 bases; bases outside gene matches: 12. Germline assignment: CDR1 MNHEY and CDR2 SMNVEV (reference sequence). The CDR3 spans 15 residues. The sequenced material came from naive CD8+ T cells sorted from blood. This TCR derives from a man younger than 35 in good health. V gene TRBV27 combines with J gene TRBJ2-7; 7 nucleotides agree with TRBD1. DNA for the CDR3: TGTGCCAGCACCCTCAAGGGGGCCAGATTCTACGAGCAGTACTTC. It is translated as CASTLKGARFYEQYF.